This T cell receptor (beta chain) was sequenced during a study of cytomegalovirus exposure and HLA in healthy donors. V was trimmed by 5 bases and J by 0 bases, leaving 14 bases between them. CDR1 MNHNY and CDR2 SVGAGI come from the germline V gene (reference sequence). The CDR3 sequence is 16 residues long. In the PCR, 60 Vbeta and 13 Jbeta primers were used. TCRdb keeps only in-frame clones here, not all; method: immunoSEQ multiplex PCR. The repertoire has some 180,000 clones, roughly 87% of them found once; the top ten carry about 1%. The origin of this receptor is a boy aged 2 to 9 in good health and CMV-seronegative. The sample comprised PBMCs. J is TRBJ1-5 and V is TRBV6-6; perhaps TRBD1 as D (5 bases). For the CDR3, the DNA is TGTGCCAGCAGTGGAGACAGCCGCTATAGCAATCAGCCCCAGCATTTT. This codes for CASSGDSRYSNQPQHF.